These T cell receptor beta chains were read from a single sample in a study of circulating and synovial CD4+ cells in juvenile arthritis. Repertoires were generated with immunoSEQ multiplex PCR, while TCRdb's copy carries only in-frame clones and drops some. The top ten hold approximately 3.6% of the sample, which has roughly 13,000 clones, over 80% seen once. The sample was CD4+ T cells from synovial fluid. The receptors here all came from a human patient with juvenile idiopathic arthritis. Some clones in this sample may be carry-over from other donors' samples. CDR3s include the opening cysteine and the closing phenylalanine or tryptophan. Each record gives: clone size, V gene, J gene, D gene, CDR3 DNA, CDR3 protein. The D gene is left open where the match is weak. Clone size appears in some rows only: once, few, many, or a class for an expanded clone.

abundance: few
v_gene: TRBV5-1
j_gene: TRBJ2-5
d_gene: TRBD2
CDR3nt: TGCGCCAGCAGCGTAGCGGGGGCCGGGGAGACCCAGTACTTC
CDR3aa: CASSVAGAGETQYF

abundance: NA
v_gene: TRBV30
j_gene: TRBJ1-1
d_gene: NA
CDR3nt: TGTGCCTGGACGCGTCGGTTAGAAGCTTTCTTT
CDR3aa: CAWTRRLEAFF

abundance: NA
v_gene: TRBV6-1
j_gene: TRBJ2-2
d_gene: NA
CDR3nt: TGTGCCAGCAGTGCCAGAGGGGGGGCGAACACCGGGGAGCTGTTTTTT
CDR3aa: CASSARGGANTGELFF

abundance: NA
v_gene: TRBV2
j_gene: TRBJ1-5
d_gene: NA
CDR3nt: TGTGCCAGCAACCTCGGGGGGCAGGTAGATCCCCAGCATTTT
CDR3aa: CASNLGGQVDPQHF

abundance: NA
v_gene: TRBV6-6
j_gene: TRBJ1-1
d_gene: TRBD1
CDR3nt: TGTGCCAGCATGGCAGGGGGCATGAACACTGAAGCTTTCTTT
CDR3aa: CASMAGGMNTEAFF

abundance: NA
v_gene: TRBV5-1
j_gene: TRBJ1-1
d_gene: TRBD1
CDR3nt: TGCGCCAGCAGCTCTGGGGGGGGACAGGGTACTGAAGCTTTCTTT
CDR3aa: CASSSGGGQGTEAFF

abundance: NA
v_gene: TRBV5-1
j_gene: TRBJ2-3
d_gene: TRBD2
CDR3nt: TGCGCCAGCAGCATAACTATGCTAGCGGTGACAGATACGCAGTATTTT
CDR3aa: CASSITMLAVTDTQYF

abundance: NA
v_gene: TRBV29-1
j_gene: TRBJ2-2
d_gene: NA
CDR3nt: TGCAGCGTGGAGAAACCGGGGGTGACCGGGGAGCTGTTTTTT
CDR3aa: CSVEKPGVTGELFF

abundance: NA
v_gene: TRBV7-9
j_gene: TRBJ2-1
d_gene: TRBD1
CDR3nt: TGTGCCAGCAGCTCAACAGGGGGCTCCTACAATGAGCAGTTCTTC
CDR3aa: CASSSTGGSYNEQFF

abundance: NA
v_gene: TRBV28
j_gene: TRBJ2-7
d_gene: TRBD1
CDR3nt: TGTGCCAGCAGCCCCCACGGGACAGGGGCCTACGAGCAGTACTTC
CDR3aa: CASSPHGTGAYEQYF

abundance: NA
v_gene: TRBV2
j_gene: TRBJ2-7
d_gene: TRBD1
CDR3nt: TGTGCCAGCACCCGGGACAGCTACGAGCAGTACTTC
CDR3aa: CASTRDSYEQYF

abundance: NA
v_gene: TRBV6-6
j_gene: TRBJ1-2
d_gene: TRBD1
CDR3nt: TGTGCCAGCAGTAACCGACAGGGGCTTTCGATCGGCTACCCCTTC
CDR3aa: CASSNRQGLSIGYPF

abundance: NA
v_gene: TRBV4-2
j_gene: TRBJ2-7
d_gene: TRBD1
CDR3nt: TGTGCCAGCAGCCAAGCAGAAGGACAGGCGAACGAGCAGTACTTC
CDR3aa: CASSQAEGQANEQYF

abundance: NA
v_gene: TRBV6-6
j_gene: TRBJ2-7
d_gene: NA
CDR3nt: TGTGCCAGCACCTATACGGGGGTACATTCCTACGAGCAGTACTTC
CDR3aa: CASTYTGVHSYEQYF

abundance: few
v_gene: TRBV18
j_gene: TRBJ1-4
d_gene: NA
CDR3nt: TGTGCCAGCTCCGAGGGAGCAACTAATGAAAAACTGTTTTTT
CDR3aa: CASSEGATNEKLFF

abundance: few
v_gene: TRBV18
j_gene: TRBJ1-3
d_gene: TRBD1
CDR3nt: TGTGCCAGCTCACCGACAGGGGGAGTCTCTGGAAACACCATATATTTT
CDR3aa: CASSPTGGVSGNTIYF

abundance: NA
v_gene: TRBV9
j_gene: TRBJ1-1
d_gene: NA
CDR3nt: TGTGCCAGCAGCCGACGCGGGTGGGAGGGGATGAACACTGAAGCTTTCTTT
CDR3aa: CASSRRGWEGMNTEAFF

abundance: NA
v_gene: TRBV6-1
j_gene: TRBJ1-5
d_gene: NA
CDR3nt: TGTGCCAGCAGTCCAGGGGTAGGCAATCAGCCCCAGCATTTT
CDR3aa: CASSPGVGNQPQHF

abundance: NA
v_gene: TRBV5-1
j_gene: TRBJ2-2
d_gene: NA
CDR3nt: TGCGCCAGCAGCTACCTGGCGGAGCTGTTTTTT
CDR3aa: CASSYLAELFF

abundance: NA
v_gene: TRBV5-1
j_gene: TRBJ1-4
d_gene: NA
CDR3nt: TGCGCCAGCAGCTTGGGACGGGTCGCAACTAATGAAAAACTGTTTTTT
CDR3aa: CASSLGRVATNEKLFF

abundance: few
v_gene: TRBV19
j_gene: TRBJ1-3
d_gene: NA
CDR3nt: TGTGCCAGTAGTCAGAACAGGGCTAATGGAAACACCATATATTTT
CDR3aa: CASSQNRANGNTIYF